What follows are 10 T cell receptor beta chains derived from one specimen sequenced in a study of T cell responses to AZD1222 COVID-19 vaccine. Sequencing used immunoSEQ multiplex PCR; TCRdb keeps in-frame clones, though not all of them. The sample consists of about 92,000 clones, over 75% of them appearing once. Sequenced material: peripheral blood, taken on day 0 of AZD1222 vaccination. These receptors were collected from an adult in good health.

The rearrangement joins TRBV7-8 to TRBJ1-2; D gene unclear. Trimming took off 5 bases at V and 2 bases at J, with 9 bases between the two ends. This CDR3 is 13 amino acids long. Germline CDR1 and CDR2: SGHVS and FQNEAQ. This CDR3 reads CASSLIRNYGYTF. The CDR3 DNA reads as TGTGCCAGCAGCCTTATCAGGAACTATGGCTACACCTTC.

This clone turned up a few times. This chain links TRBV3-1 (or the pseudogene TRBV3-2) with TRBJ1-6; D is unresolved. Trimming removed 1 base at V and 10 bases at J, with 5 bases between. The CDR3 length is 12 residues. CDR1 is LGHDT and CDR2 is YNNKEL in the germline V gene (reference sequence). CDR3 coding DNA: TGTGCCAGCAGCCAAGTACGCTCACCCCTCCACTTT. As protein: CASSQVRSPLHF.

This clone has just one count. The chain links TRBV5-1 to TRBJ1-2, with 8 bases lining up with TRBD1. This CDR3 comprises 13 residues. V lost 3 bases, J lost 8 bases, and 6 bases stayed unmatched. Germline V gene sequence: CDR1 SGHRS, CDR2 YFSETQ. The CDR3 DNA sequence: TGCGCCAGCAGCTCCGGACAGGGAGAGGGCTACACCTTC. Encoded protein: CASSSGQGEGYTF.

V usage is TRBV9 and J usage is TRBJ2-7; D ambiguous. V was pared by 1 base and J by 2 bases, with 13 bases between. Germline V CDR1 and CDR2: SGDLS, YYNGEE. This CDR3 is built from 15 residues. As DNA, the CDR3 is TGTGCCAGCAGCGTAAATTCCGAGGTCCCCTACGAGCAGTACTTC. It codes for CASSVNSEVPYEQYF.

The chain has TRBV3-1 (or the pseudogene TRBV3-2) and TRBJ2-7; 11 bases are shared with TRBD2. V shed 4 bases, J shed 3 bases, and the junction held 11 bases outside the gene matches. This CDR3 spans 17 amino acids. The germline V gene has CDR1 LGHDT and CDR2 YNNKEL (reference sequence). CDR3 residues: CASSPGVGTSGHYEQYF. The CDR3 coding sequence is TGTGCCAGCAGCCCAGGGGTGGGGACTAGCGGCCACTACGAGCAGTACTTC.

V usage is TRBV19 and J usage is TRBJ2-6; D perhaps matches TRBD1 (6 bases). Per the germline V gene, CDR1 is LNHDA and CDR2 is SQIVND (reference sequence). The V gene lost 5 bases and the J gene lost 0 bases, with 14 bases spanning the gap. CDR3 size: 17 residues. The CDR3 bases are TGTGCCAGTAGTCCCTGGGACACCGACTCTGGGGCCAACGTCCTGACTTTC. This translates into CASSPWDTDSGANVLTF.

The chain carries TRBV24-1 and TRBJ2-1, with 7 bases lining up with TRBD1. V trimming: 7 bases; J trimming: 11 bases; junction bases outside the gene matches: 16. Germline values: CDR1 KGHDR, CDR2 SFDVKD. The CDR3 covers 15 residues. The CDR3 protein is CATSLGRGMTGKQFF. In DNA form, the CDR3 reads TGTGCCACCAGCTTAGGCAGGGGGATGACAGGGAAGCAGTTCTTC.

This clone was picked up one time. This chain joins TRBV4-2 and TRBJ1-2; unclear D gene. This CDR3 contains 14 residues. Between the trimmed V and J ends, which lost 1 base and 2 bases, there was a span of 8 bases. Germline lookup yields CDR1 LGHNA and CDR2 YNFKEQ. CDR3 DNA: TGTGCCAGCAGCCAAGTCACGGTCAACTATGGCTACACCTTC. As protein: CASSQVTVNYGYTF.

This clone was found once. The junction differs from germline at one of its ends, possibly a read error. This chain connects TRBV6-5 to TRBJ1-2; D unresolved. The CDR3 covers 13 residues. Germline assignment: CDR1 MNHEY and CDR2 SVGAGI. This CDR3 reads CASSYRVSYGYIF. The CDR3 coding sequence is TGTGCCAGCAGTTACCGGGTCAGCTATGGCTACATCTTC.

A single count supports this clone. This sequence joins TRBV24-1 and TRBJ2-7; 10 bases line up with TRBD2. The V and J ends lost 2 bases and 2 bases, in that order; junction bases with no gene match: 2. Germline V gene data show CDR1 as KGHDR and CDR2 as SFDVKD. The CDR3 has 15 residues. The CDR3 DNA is TGTGCCACCAGTGATTGGACTAGCGGAACCTACGAGCAGTACTTC. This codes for CATSDWTSGTYEQYF.